The 11 T cell receptor beta chains given below trace back to one sample, sequenced in a study of T-cell reconstitution after alpha-beta-depleted transplantation in children. Unique molecular identifiers tagged the TCRbeta library. TCRdb re-called the PCR reads through MiXCR, storing one row per CDR3 protein. In the table there are approximately 240,000 distinct CDR3 sequences, approximately 10% of which are singletons. This specimen consisted of PBMCs, obtained before TCRalphabeta/CD19-depleted stem cell transplant. The receptors shown here come from a child under three years old with acute myeloid leukemia, due to receive a stem cell transplant.

This clonotype was found many times. The rearrangement uses TRBV7-2 and TRBJ1-1; D is perhaps TRBD1 (5 bases). CDR1 and CDR2 from the germline V gene are SGHTA and FQGNSA. V was clipped by 2 bases and J by 3 bases, with 7 bases between them. The length of the CDR3 is 13 residues. CDR3 DNA: TGTGCCAGCAGCTTACAACAGGACACTGAAGCTTTCTTT. It is translated as CASSLQQDTEAFF.

This clonotype was seen many times. V usage is TRBV15 and J usage is TRBJ2-1, with D unresolved. With 0 bases removed from V and 7 bases from J, the gap between germline ends came to 13 bases. The CDR3 has 15 residues. CDR1 and CDR2 (germline): LNHNV, YYDKDF (reference sequence). CDR3 coding DNA: TGTGCCACCAGCAGAGATATCCGATCCGAGAATGAGCAGTTCTTC. Translating it yields CATSRDIRSENEQFF.

This clonotype was picked up many times. The chain joins TRBV5-1 to TRBJ1-2; no definite D call. Trimming left V 2 bases short and J 3 bases short, with 11 bases between. This CDR3 is 14 amino acids long. Germline CDR1 is SGHRS and CDR2 is YFSETQ. The CDR3 DNA reads as TGCGCCAGCAGCTTACAAAGGACTGACTATGGCTACACCTTC. It specifies CASSLQRTDYGYTF.

This clonotype was recorded at least ten times. This CDR3 is CSADRTSRGFREQFF. In DNA form, the CDR3 reads TGCAGTGCTGATCGGACTAGCAGGGGGTTTCGAGAGCAGTTCTTC. The chain is built from TRBV20-1 and TRBJ2-1, with D maybe TRBD2 (8 bases). V gave up 5 bases and J gave up 10 bases, with 24 bases separating them. There are 15 residues in the CDR3. In germline, CDR1 is DFQATT, CDR2 SNEGSKA (reference sequence).

This clonotype was recorded many times. The genes are TRBV9 and TRBJ2-3; TRBD2 is a possible D gene (5 bases). Germline V gene data show CDR1 as SGDLS and CDR2 as YYNGEE. The CDR3 spans 14 residues. Trimming removed 4 bases at V and 12 bases at J, with 21 bases between. CDR3 in amino acids: CASSPKMVGRVQYF. In nucleotides, the CDR3 is TGTGCCAGCAGCCCTAAAATGGTCGGGCGGGTCCAGTATTTT.

This clonotype was counted many times. V and J are TRBV29-1 and TRBJ1-2; D unclear. Looked up from germline, CDR1 is SQVTM and CDR2 is ANQGSEA. CDR3 length: 16 residues. V shed 3 bases and J shed 0 bases, with 17 bases lying between them. The CDR3 here is CSVDQGPYRSNYGYTF. CDR3 bases: TGCAGCGTTGACCAAGGACCTTACCGGTCTAACTATGGCTACACCTTC.

This clonotype was picked up many times. J is TRBJ2-3 and V is TRBV12-3 or TRBV12-4; the D call may be TRBD1 or TRBD2 (5 bases each). Trimming shortened V by 8 bases and J by 9 bases, and 30 bases separated the two germline ends. This CDR3 region has 17 residues. CDR3 DNA sequence: TGTGCCAGCGTGGGGCCTCTGGGCCGGGAAAGCCAGAGGACGCAGTATTTT. Encoded protein: CASVGPLGRESQRTQYF.

The V call is TRBV6-5, the J call TRBJ1-2; 8 nucleotides align to TRBD1. Germline CDR1 reads MNHEY; CDR2 reads SVGAGI. Unmatched junction bases numbered 1, after V lost 0 bases and J lost 1 base. CDR3 length: 15 residues. Here the CDR3 reads CASSYSTGVNYGYTF. CDR3 DNA sequence: TGTGCCAGCAGTTACTCGACAGGGGTTAACTATGGCTACACCTTC.

This clonotype was recorded many times. The chain joins TRBV20-1 to TRBJ2-7; possible D gene TRBD2, 5 bases. V was pared by 0 bases and J by 0 bases, with 12 bases between. Germline CDR1 DFQATT, CDR2 SNEGSKA (reference sequence). The CDR3 spans 15 residues. CDR3 amino acids: CSARDPAASSYEQYF. CDR3 nucleotides: TGCAGTGCTAGAGACCCAGCGGCTAGCTCCTACGAGCAGTACTTC.

In its sample, this clonotype was seen many times. The rearrangement uses TRBV5-1 and TRBJ1-3; 7 bases match TRBD1. The CDR3 spans 14 residues. Germline values: CDR1 SGHRS, CDR2 YFSETQ. V trimming: 4 bases; J trimming: 4 bases; junction bases outside the gene matches: 5. The CDR3 region has the DNA TGCGCCAGCAGCCTAGGGGGCGAAGGAAACACCATATATTTT. Translated, it gives CASSLGGEGNTIYF.

The rearrangement links TRBV20-1 to TRBJ1-1, with 9 bases that match TRBD1. Germline V lookup: CDR1 DFQATT, CDR2 SNEGSKA (reference sequence). V lost 1 base and J lost 11; bases outside the gene matches: 11. This CDR3 is 14 amino acids long. CDR3 sequence (DNA): TGCAGTGCTAGAGGCCTGCCGGGACAGGGTGCCGCTTTCTTT. It yields the protein CSARGLPGQGAAFF.